This section outlines one T cell receptor beta chain sequence together with its context. Its antigen is not identified. The data were obtained in a study of sequential checkpoint blockade in melanoma. Study information: Both treatment sequences were followed by maintenance nivolumab. 75 to 95 pretreatment tumor DNA samples were TCRβ immunosequenced.

Generated by immunoSEQ multiplex PCR, the TCRdb table keeps only in-frame clones and is missing some. The table records 500 or so clones, approximately 25% of them present only once. Described treatment: randomized to nivolumab then ipilimumab (arm A) or the reverse (arm B). Study-wide findings and caveats: PD-L1 staining and CD8+ counts, not mutational load, tracked tumor T-cell clonality. For nivolumab-first patients, baseline tumor clonality was associated with response.

This CDR3 comprises 16 residues. The V end lost 6 bases, the J end lost 1 base, and 16 bases lay between the germline ends. Germline CDR1 MNHGY, CDR2 SAAAGT. The V gene is TRBV6-8, the J gene TRBJ1-5; D ambiguous. The source was tumor tissue (inferred from file names), collected from a patient given nivolumab and ipilimumab in sequence. The receptor comes from a human donor with melanoma. CDR3 coding DNA: TGTGCCAGCAGATCCTCCACAGATGGGAGCAATCAGCCCCAGCATTTT. Encoded protein: CASRSSTDGSNQPQHF.